Below, 2 T cell receptor beta chains from the same sample are listed, as sequenced in a study of T cell responses to AZD1222 COVID-19 vaccine. Libraries were prepared by immunoSEQ multiplex PCR; TCRdb keeps only in-frame clonotypes and omits some of them. Seen here are 150,000 to 200,000 clones, 94% observed once, and the top ten hold approximately 0.69%. The sequencing used peripheral blood, collected on day 0 of AZD1222 vaccination. Receptors originate from an adult in good health.

This chain uses TRBV28 with TRBJ1-5, with D perhaps matching TRBD1 (5 bases). CDR1 and CDR2 (germline): MDHEN, SYDVKM. This CDR3 spans 14 amino acids. Trimming took 3 bases from V and 3 from J, leaving 9 bases between them. CDR3 sequence reads: CASSFGGTNQPQHF. The CDR3 DNA sequence: TGTGCCAGCAGTTTTGGGGGGACCAATCAGCCCCAGCATTTT. Full variable domain (outside the CDR3, taken from reference TRBV28 and TRBJ1-5): DVKVTQSSRYLVKRTGEKVFLECVQDMDHENMFWYRQDPGLGLRLIYFSYDVKMKEKGDIPEGYSVSREKKERFSLILESASTNQTSMYLCASSFGGTNQPQHFGDGTRLSIL.

This chain connects TRBV6-5 to TRBJ2-1, with TRBD2 matching 7 bases. V dropped 4 bases and J dropped 10; count of bases not matched to a gene: 4. Germline CDR1 reads MNHEY; CDR2 reads SVGAGI. The CDR3 contains 12 residues. Here the CDR3 DNA reads TGTGCCAGCAGTTCGACTAGCTCCGAGCAGTTCTTC. Its translation is CASSSTSSEQFF.